This entry features one T cell receptor (beta chain) sequence. The V gene end was trimmed by 6 bases and the J gene end by 4 bases; junction bases not matched to a gene: 7. Germline V CDR1 and CDR2: PRHDT, FYEKMQ (reference sequence). The length of the CDR3 is 15 residues. This record comes from a study of blood T cell repertoires in COVID-19. Study as a whole: Collection of acute and convalescent COVID-19 samples took place in the United States, Italy and Spain.

Cohort placement rested on clinical history that participants reported themselves. The table came from immunoSEQ multiplex PCR; TCRdb's copy has only in-frame clones and leaves some out. Of a few hundred thousand clones in the sample, around 91% were seen once. The source is a woman between 18 and 29 years old with acute COVID-19. The specimen sequenced was PBMCs or T cells enriched from blood (not recorded which). The V and J genes are TRBV13 and TRBJ1-1, with 11 positions matching TRBD1. The CDR3 DNA is TGTGCCAGCAGGCCTATTGGACAGGGGGCCACTGAAGCTTTCTTT. This gives the protein CASRPIGQGATEAFF.